The clone carrying this T cell receptor beta chain was found a few times. This record belongs to a study of CD8+ T cells in alopecia areata. V dropped 0 bases and J dropped 3 bases, with 5 bases sitting between them. CDR3 length equals 13 residues. Germline V gives CDR1 SQVTM, CDR2 ANQGSEA. Alopecia areata patients provided lesional scalp punch biopsies and peripheral blood, both collected for the study. The sequencing template was cDNA reverse transcribed from extracted RNA. Repertoires were generated with immunoSEQ multiplex PCR, while TCRdb's copy carries only in-frame clones and drops some. Among roughly 200,000 clones listed, roughly 65% were seen once.

The sequence was collected from a human donor with alopecia areata. The sample was CD4+ T cells sorted from blood, taken at week 0. V and J are TRBV29-1 and TRBJ2-2; D gene ambiguous. In DNA form, the CDR3 reads TGCAGCGTTGAAGATCTTTACACCGGGGAGCTGTTTTTT. Translated, it gives CSVEDLYTGELFF.